This TCR beta chain was sequenced in a study of control samples from healthy donors and cancer patients. TCRdb keeps only in-frame clones here, not all; method: immunoSEQ multiplex PCR. The sample includes 85,000 to 100,000 clones, roughly 82% seen only once; the top ten take 2%. The CDR3 contains 15 residues. The V gene's germline CDR1 is LGHDT and CDR2 YNNKEL (reference sequence). V was clipped by 4 bases and J by 4 bases; unmatched bases: 4. This clonotype was obtained from a man aged 55 to 70 in good health. This chain connects TRBV3-1 (or the pseudogene TRBV3-2) to TRBJ2-3, with 11 bases aligning to TRBD2. Specimen: blood. The DNA of the CDR3 is TGTGCCAGCAGCCGGGCTAGCGGGAGGCCAGATACGCAGTATTTT. Amino acid sequence: CASSRASGRPDTQYF.